These 6 T cell receptor beta chains originate from one sample sequenced in a study of OX40 agonist ivuxolimab in advanced cancers. Data came from immunoSEQ multiplex PCR; TCRdb stores just in-frame clones and leaves some out. The data hold some 70,000 clones, with over 80% observed a single time. This sample comprised CD4+ or CD8+ T cells sorted from blood, obtained in a trial of the OX40 agonist ivuxolimab. The origin of the receptors is an adult with an advanced solid tumor such as melanoma, head and neck, liver or kidney cancer.

J is TRBJ1-6 and V is TRBV4-1; 9 bases map to TRBD1. The length of the CDR3 is 15 residues. The V and J ends lost 4 bases and 5 bases, in that order; junction bases with no gene match: 3. From germline, CDR1 is MGHRA and CDR2 YSYEKL. The CDR3 loop reads CASSPRDRDNSPLHF. The DNA for the CDR3 is TGCGCCAGCAGCCCCCGGGACAGGGATAATTCACCCCTCCACTTT.

V is TRBV6-6 and J is TRBJ1-6; D unclear. The V gene's germline CDR1 is MNHNY and CDR2 SVGAGI (reference sequence). The CDR3 loop spans 15 amino acids. Trimming left V 2 bases short and J 4 bases short, with 9 bases between. The CDR3 DNA sequence: TGTGCCAGCAGTTACGTCGACATTTATAATTCACCCCTCCACTTT. Translation: CASSYVDIYNSPLHF.

V and J are TRBV19 and TRBJ1-4; D perhaps matches TRBD1 (6 bases). Trimming removed 2 bases at V and 4 bases at J, with 11 bases between. CDR3 length: 15 amino acids. CDR1 and CDR2 from the germline V gene are LNHDA and SQIVND (reference sequence). Written as DNA, the CDR3 is TGTGCCAGTAGTATATCCGGGACACGTAATGAAAAACTGTTTTTT. Encoded protein: CASSISGTRNEKLFF.

The chain couples TRBV11-2 to TRBJ2-3; 9 nucleotides match TRBD2. In germline, CDR1 is SGHAT, CDR2 FQNNGV. The CDR3 totals 16 residues. V shed 4 bases and J 6 bases; nucleotides not matched to a gene: 11. CDR3 protein: CASSSPLAGIDDTQYF. The CDR3 coding sequence is TGTGCCAGCAGCTCTCCGCTAGCGGGAATTGATGATACGCAGTATTTT.

This chain links TRBV11-3 with TRBJ2-3; perhaps TRBD2 as D (6 bases). This CDR3 contains 13 residues. CDR1 and CDR2 from the germline V gene are SGHNT and YENEEA. V lost 4 bases, J lost 4 bases, and 9 bases lay in between. The DNA of the CDR3 is TGTGCCAGCAGCTCTCGACTAGCAGATACGCAGTATTTT. It encodes CASSSRLADTQYF.

V and J are TRBV28 and TRBJ1-1; possible D gene TRBD1, 5 bases. The CDR3 is 13 residues long. Germline CDR1 and CDR2: MDHEN and SYDVKM. The V gene lost 8 bases and the J gene lost 6 bases, with 16 bases spanning the gap. The CDR3 loop reads CASRYLRDAEAFF. For the CDR3, the DNA is TGTGCCAGCCGTTACCTCCGGGACGCTGAAGCTTTCTTT.